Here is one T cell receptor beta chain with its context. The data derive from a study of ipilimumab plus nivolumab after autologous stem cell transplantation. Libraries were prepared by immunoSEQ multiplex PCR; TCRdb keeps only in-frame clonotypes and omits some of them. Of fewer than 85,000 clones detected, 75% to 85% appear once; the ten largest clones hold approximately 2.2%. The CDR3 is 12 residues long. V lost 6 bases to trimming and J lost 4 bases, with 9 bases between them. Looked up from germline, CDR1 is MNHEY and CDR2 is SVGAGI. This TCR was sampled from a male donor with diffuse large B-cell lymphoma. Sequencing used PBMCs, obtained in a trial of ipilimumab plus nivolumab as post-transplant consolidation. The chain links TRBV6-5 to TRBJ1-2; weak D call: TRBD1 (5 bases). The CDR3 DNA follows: TGTGCCAGCAGGACAGATTCCTATGGCTACACCTTC. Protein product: CASRTDSYGYTF.